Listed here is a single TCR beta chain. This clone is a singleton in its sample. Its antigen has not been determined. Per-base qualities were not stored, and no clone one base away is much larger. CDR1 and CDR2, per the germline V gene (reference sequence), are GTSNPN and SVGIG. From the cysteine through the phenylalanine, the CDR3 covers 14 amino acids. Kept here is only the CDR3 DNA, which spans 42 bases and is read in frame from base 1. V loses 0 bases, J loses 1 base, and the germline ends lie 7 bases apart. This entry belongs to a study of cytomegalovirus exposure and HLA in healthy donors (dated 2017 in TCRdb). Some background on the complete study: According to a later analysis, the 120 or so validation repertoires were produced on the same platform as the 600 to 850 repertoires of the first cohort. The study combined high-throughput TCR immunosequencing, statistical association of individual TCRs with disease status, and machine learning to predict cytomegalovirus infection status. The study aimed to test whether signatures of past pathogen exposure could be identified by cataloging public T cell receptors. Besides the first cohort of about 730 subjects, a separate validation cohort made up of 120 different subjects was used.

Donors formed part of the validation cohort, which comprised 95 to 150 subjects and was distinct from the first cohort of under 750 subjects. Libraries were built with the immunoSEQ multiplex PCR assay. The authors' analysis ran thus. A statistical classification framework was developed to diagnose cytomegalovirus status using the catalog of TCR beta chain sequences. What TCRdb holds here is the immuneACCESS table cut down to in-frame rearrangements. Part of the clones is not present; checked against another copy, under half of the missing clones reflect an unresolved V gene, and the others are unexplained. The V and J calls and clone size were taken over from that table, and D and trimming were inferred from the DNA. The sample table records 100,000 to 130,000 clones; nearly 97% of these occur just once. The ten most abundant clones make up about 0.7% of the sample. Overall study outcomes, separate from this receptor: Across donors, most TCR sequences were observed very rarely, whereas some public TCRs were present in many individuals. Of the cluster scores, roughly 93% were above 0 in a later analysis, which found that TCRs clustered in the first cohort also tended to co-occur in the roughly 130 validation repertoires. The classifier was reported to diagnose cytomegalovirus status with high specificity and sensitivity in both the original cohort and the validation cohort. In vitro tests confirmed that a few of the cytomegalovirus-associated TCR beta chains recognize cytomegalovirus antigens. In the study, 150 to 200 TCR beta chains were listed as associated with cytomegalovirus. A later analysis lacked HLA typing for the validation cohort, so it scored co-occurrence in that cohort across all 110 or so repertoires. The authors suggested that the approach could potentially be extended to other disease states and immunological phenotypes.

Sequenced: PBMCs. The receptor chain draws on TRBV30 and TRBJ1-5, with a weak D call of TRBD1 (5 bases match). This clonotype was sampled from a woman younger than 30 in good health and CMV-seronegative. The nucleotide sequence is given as TGTGCCTGGAGTGTAGGGGTAAGCAATCAGCCCCAGCATTTT. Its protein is CAWSVGVSNQPQHF.